This T cell receptor beta chain came from a study of cytomegalovirus exposure and HLA in healthy donors. This clone has just one count. The antigen is unknown. Researchers ran the PCR with 60 Vbeta and 13 Jbeta primers. Per the original data handling: As a later analysis found, there were 80 million or so unique TCR beta chains, of which roughly 11 million were shared. Assay: immunoSEQ multiplex PCR; the TCRdb copy retains only in-frame clones and omits some. That table furnishes V, J and clone size, whereas the DNA furnished D and trimming. The data hold 170,000 or so clones, with 60% to 85% observed a single time. Healthy bone marrow donors made up the cohort. V was cut by 7 bases and J by 0 bases, with 9 bases left in between. The CDR3 runs to 13 residues. Germline CDR1 and CDR2: SNHLY and FYNNEI. Study-level findings and limits: A further, later analysis showed that HLA-associated TCR beta chains (compared with equally common others) were more clonally expanded. Reports showed the classifier diagnosing cytomegalovirus status with high specificity and sensitivity.

The receptor was derived from a woman in her 50s in good health and CMV-seropositive. J is TRBJ1-1 and V is TRBV2, with D perhaps matching TRBD1 (5 bases). Material: PBMCs. CDR3 protein: CASMPDMNTEAFF. CDR3 nucleotides: TGTGCCAGCATGCCGGACATGAACACTGAAGCTTTCTTT.